Below, one T cell receptor beta chain is given with its context. Its antigen is unidentified. Ophthalmopathy patients had moderate-to-severe active disease, CAS ≥3, NOSPECS ≥4, and disease duration under 3 months. PBMCs stemmed from less than 13 ml fresh peripheral blood. The V and J ends lost 5 bases and 2 bases, in that order; junction bases with no gene match: 3. Germline lookup yields CDR1 SQVTM and CDR2 ANQGSEA. This CDR3 has 15 amino acids. This entry is derived from a study of T cells in Graves' hyperthyroidism and ophthalmopathy. Notes on the study in general: Prediction of ophthalmopathy progression came a median roughly 6.7 months pre-onset. Most clonotypes expanded in thyroid above 0.001 were likewise present in blood.

TCR beta CDR3 regions were amplified from RNA transcripts. The primer set for the first-round RT-PCR of the TCR CDR3 was HTBI. MiXCR was run by TCRdb on the multiplex PCR reads, yielding one entry per CDR3 protein. The sample carries hundreds of thousands of distinct CDR3 sequences, less than 20% recorded once. The chain recombines TRBV29-1 with TRBJ2-5; 15 bases fit TRBD2. This TCR was sampled from a man in his forties with Graves' ophthalmopathy. What was sequenced was blood. CDR3 in amino acids: CSVRTSGRGQETQYF. CDR3 DNA: TGCAGCGTTAGGACTAGCGGGAGGGGGCAAGAGACCCAGTACTTC.